This T cell receptor (beta chain) is drawn from a study of T cell responses to AZD1222 COVID-19 vaccine. Findings and caveats of the study: Nearly half of the spike-specific TCRs reportedly recognize variant regions that carry no mutations.

Assay used: immunoSEQ multiplex PCR; TCRdb lists only in-frame clones, some missing. The sample gives under 200,000 clones, roughly 89% of which show up once; 0.85% to 1.2% is in the top ten. This clone occurred once. Its specificity is unknown. Germline V lookup: CDR1 LNHDA, CDR2 SQIVND (reference sequence). V lost 5 bases, J lost 0 bases, and 13 bases lay in between. This CDR3 spans 16 amino acids. This TCR was sampled from an adult who received the AZD1222 COVID-19 vaccine. Specimen: peripheral blood, collected 28 days after the second AZD1222 dose. The chain couples TRBV19 to TRBJ1-4; no clear D. The CDR3 loop reads CASSQYSSATNEKLFF. The CDR3 nucleotides are TGTGCCAGTAGTCAATACAGCTCCGCAACTAATGAAAAACTGTTTTTT.